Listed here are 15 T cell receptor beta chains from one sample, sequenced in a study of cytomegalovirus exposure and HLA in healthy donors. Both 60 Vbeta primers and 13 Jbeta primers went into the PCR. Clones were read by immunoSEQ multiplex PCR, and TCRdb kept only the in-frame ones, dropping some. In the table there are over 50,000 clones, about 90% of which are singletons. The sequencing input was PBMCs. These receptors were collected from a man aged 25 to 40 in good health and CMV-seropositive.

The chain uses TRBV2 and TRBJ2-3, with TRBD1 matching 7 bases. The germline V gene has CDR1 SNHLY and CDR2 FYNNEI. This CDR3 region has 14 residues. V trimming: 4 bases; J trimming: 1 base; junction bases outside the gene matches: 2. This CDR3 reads CASSGQGGTDTQYF. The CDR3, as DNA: TGTGCCAGCAGTGGACAGGGCGGCACAGATACGCAGTATTTT.

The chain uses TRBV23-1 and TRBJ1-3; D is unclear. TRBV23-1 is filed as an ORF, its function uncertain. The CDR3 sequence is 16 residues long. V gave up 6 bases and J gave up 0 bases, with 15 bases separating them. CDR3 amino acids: CASSPTPFYSGNTIYF. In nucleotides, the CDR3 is TGCGCCAGCAGCCCGACACCGTTTTACTCTGGAAACACCATATATTTT.

The CDR3 here is CASPRGQLELFF. CDR3 bases: TGTGCCAGCCCAAGGGGACAGTTGGAGCTGTTTTTT. The genes are TRBV28 and TRBJ2-2; 7 nucleotides line up with TRBD1. Trimming took 8 bases from V and 10 from J; bases not matched to a gene: 7. CDR1 and CDR2 (germline): MDHEN, SYDVKM. The CDR3 spans 12 residues.

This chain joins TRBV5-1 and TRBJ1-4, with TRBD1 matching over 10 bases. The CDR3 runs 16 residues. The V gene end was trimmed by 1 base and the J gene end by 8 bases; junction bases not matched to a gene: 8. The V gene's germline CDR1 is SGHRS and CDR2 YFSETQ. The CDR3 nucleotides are TGCGCCAGCAGCTTGAGTCCGGGGACAGGGGAAGAAAAACTGTTTTTT. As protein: CASSLSPGTGEEKLFF. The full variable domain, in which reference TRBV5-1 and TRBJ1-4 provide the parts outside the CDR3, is KAGVTQTPRYLIKTRGQQVTLSCSPISGHRSVSWYQQTPGQGLQFLFEYFSETQRNKGNFPGRFSGRQFSNSRSEMNVSTLELGDSALYLCASSLSPGTGEEKLFFGSGTQLSVL.

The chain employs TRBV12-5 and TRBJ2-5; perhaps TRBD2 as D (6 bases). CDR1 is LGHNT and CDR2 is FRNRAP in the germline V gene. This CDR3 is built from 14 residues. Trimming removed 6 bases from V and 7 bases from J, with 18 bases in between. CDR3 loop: CASGPSDPGGTQYF. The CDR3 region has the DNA TGTGCTAGTGGCCCCTCAGACCCCGGGGGGACCCAGTACTTC.

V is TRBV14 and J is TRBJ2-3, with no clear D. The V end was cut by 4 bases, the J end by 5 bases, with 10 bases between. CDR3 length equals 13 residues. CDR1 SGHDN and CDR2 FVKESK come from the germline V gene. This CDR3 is CASSLSRGDTQYF. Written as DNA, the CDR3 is TGTGCCAGCAGCCTAAGCCGTGGAGATACGCAGTATTTT.

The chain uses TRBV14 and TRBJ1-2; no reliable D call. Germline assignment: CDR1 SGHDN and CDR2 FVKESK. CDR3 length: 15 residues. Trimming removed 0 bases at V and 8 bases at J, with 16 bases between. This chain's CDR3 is CASSQDIEGVRGYTF. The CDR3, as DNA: TGTGCCAGCAGCCAAGATATAGAGGGCGTGAGAGGCTACACCTTC.

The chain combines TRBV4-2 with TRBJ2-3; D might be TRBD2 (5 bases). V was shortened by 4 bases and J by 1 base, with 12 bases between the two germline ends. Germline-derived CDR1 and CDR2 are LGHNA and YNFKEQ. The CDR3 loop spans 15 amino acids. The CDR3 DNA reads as TGTGCCAGCAGCCCGCGGGCTATTGGCACAGATACGCAGTATTTT. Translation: CASSPRAIGTDTQYF.

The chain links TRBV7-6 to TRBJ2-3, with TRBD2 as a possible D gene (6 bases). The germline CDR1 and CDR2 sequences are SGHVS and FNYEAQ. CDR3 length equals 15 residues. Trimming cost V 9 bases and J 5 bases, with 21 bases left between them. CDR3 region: CASNAEASVKDTQYF. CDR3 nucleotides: TGTGCCAGTAACGCCGAGGCTAGCGTCAAAGATACGCAGTATTTT.

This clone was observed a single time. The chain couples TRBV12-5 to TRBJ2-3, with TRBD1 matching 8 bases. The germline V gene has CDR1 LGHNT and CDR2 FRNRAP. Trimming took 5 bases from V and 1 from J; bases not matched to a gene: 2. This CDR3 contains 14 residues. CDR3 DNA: TGTGCTAGTGGTACGGGACAGGGCACAGATACGCAGTATTTT. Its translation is CASGTGQGTDTQYF.

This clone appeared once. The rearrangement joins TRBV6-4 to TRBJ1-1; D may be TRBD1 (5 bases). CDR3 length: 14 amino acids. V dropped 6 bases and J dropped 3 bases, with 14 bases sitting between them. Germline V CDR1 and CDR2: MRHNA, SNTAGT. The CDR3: CASRAGTADTEAFF. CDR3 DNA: TGTGCCAGCAGGGCTGGGACTGCCGACACTGAAGCTTTCTTT.

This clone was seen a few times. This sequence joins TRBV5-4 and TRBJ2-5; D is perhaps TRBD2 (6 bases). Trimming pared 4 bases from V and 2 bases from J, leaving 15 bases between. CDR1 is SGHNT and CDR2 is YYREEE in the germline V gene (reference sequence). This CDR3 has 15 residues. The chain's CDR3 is CASSTQLGGQETQYF. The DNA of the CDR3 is TGTGCCAGCAGCACCCAACTAGGAGGGCAAGAGACCCAGTACTTC.

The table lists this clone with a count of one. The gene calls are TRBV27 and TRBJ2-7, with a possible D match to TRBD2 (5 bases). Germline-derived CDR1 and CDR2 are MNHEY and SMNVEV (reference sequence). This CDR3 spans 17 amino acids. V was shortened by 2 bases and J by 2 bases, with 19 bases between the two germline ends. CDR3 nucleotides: TGTGCCAGCAGTTTAAGGTTTGGTGCGGGCGCGACCTACGAGCAGTACTTC. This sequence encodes CASSLRFGAGATYEQYF.

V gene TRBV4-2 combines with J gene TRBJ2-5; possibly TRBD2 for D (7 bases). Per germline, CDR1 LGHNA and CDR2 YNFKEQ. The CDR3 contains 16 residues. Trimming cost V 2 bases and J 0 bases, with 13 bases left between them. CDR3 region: CASSQRGRGHQETQYF. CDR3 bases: TGTGCCAGCAGCCAAAGGGGGAGGGGCCACCAAGAGACCCAGTACTTC.

This CDR3 reads CASGPGGPTEAFF. CDR3 DNA sequence: TGTGCCAGCGGCCCCGGGGGTCCAACTGAAGCTTTCTTT. This sequence joins TRBV11-3 and TRBJ1-1, with D tentatively TRBD1 (5 bases). Germline loops: CDR1 SGHNT, CDR2 YENEEA. Trimming took 8 bases from V and 5 from J, leaving 15 bases between them. CDR3 length: 13 residues. The full variable domain, rest sourced from reference TRBV11-3 and TRBJ1-1, is EAGVVQSPRYKIIEKKQPVAFWCNPISGHNTLYWYLQNLGQGPELLIRYENEEAVDDSQLPKDRFSAERLKGVDSTLKIQPAELGDSAVYLCASGPGGPTEAFFGQGTRLTVV.